The 24 T cell receptor beta chains below all came from one sample that was sequenced in a study of T-cell reconstitution after alpha-beta-depleted transplantation in children (dated by TCRdb to 2016 to 2018). The method was PCR. Sequencing took place on an Illumina HiSeq 2500. Molecular barcoding was employed in the preparation of TCR libraries, with unique molecular identifiers being used to normalize TCRbeta repertoire quantification. TCRdb reprocessing: public reads trimmed at Q25 with fastp, clones called with MiXCR, in-frame beta chains kept. Every CDR3 protein is listed once, alongside the most common genes and DNA of its rows. The table for this sample lists about 200,000 distinct CDR3 sequences; approximately 6.8% of them were counted only once. In total, the top ten clones hold roughly 4.7% of the sample. The sample's treatment or condition label is to be understood as: allogeneic hematopoietic cell transplantation with graft depleted of TCRalphabeta T cells and CD19 B cells.

The sequencing here drew on PBMCs, taken before TCRalphabeta/CD19-depleted stem cell transplant. These receptors were obtained from a girl under three years old with combined immunodeficiency, due to receive a stem cell transplant.

The chain links TRBV4-2 to TRBJ2-3, with 8 bases matching TRBD1. CDR3 length: 17 residues. Germline CDR1 and CDR2: LGHNA and YNFKEQ. V lost 0 bases and J lost 3; bases outside the gene matches: 8. The DNA of the CDR3 is TGTGCCAGCAGCCAAGATGGGACGTGGACAGGGACAGATACGCAGTATTTT. It is translated as CASSQDGTWTGTDTQYF.

The table lists this clonotype with a count of one. A single base separates this from a much larger clone, so it may be a read error. The conserved phenylalanine or tryptophan is not found at the CDR3 terminus, so this likely reflects a read error. The rearrangement uses TRBV5-6 and TRBJ1-1; D is uncertain. Germline CDR1 reads SGHDT; CDR2 reads YYEEEE. There are 14 residues in the CDR3. The V and J ends lost 2 bases and 2 bases respectively, with 10 bases between them. CDR3 sequence reads: CASSFFRLNTEAFY. The CDR3, as DNA: TGTGCCAGCAGCTTTTTCAGACTAAACACTGAAGCTTTCTAT.

This clonotype was detected many times. The V gene is TRBV9, the J gene TRBJ2-5; tentatively, D is TRBD1 (5 bases). The CDR3 extends over 14 amino acids. V lost 1 base and J lost 4, with 11 bases in between. Germline V CDR1 and CDR2: SGDLS, YYNGEE. CDR3 residues: CASSVSGLLETQYF. CDR3 DNA: TGTGCCAGCAGCGTATCAGGGTTGTTAGAGACCCAGTACTTC. Full variable domain (missing parts from reference TRBV9 and TRBJ2-5): DSGVTQTPKHLITATGQRVTLRCSPRSGDLSVYWYQQSLDQGLQFLIQYYNGEERAKGNILERFSAQQFPDLHSELNLSSLELGDSALYFCASSVSGLLETQYFGPGTRLLVL.

This clonotype was observed at least ten times. The chain joins TRBV5-1 to TRBJ1-1; 7 nucleotides match TRBD1. The germline V gene encodes CDR1 SGHRS and CDR2 YFSETQ. This CDR3 is built from 18 residues. V dropped 0 bases and J dropped 0; count of bases not matched to a gene: 11. DNA for the CDR3: TGCGCCAGCAGCTTGGGGGGACAGTTCCCCTCCATGAACACTGAAGCTTTCTTT. Amino acids: CASSLGGQFPSMNTEAFF. Variable domain in full (rest from reference TRBV5-1 and TRBJ1-1): KAGVTQTPRYLIKTRGQQVTLSCSPISGHRSVSWYQQTPGQGLQFLFEYFSETQRNKGNFPGRFSGRQFSNSRSEMNVSTLELGDSALYLCASSLGGQFPSMNTEAFFGQGTRLTVV.

Ten or more counts support this clonotype. V gene TRBV20-1 combines with J gene TRBJ2-7; D is unresolved. This CDR3 is built from 14 residues. Germline CDR1 DFQATT, CDR2 SNEGSKA (reference sequence). The V and J ends lost 6 bases and 6 bases respectively, with 21 bases between them. CDR3 nucleotide sequence: TGCAGTGCGGTGAACCAAGCAGCAACCCTCGAGCAGTACTTC. Its translation is CSAVNQAATLEQYF.

At least ten counts were recorded for this clonotype. The chain has TRBV19 and TRBJ2-1; maybe TRBD1 (5 bases). Trimming shortened V by 4 bases and J by 4 bases, and 14 bases separated the two germline ends. The length of the CDR3 is 15 residues. Germline CDR1 is LNHDA and CDR2 is SQIVND (reference sequence). CDR3 in amino acids: CASSRVDTSYNEQFF. In DNA form, the CDR3 reads TGTGCCAGTAGTAGGGTGGACACATCGTACAATGAGCAGTTCTTC.

This clonotype has at least ten counts. The J gene is TRBJ2-5, the V gene TRBV6-5; no reliable D call. The germline gives CDR1 MNHEY, CDR2 SVGAGI. This CDR3 is built from 16 residues. V lost 0 bases to trimming and J lost 2 bases, with 13 bases between them. Here the CDR3 reads CASSYSTSTPQETQYF. CDR3 DNA: TGTGCCAGCAGTTACTCGACATCTACGCCTCAAGAGACCCAGTACTTC.

In this sample, this clonotype turned up many times. This chain uses TRBV6-5 with TRBJ1-2, with a tentative D call TRBD1 (5 bases). V lost 5 bases to trimming and J lost 4 bases, with 14 bases between them. This CDR3 is built from 14 residues. Germline V gene sequence: CDR1 MNHEY, CDR2 SVGAGI. Here the CDR3 reads CASSPFGGPYGYTF. As DNA, the CDR3 is TGTGCCAGCAGTCCCTTTGGGGGTCCCTATGGCTACACCTTC.

The chain recombines TRBV19 with TRBJ2-1; D uncertain. Between the trimmed V and J ends, which lost 0 bases and 4 bases, there was a span of 16 bases. This CDR3 contains 17 residues. The germline gives CDR1 LNHDA, CDR2 SQIVND (reference sequence). The CDR3 DNA is TGTGCCAGTAGTATAGACCAGAGGCCGAGTATTTACAATGAGCAGTTCTTC. Translated, it gives CASSIDQRPSIYNEQFF.

This clonotype was seen at least ten times. The J gene is TRBJ2-3, the V gene TRBV7-8; tentatively, D is TRBD2 (6 bases). Germline CDR1 and CDR2: SGHVS and FQNEAQ. CDR3 size: 14 residues. V lost 3 bases and J 2 bases, leaving 9 bases between the germline ends. The CDR3 nucleotides are TGTGCCAGCAGCTTGGGGACTTACACAGATACGCAGTATTTT. It specifies CASSLGTYTDTQYF.

This clonotype was counted at least ten times. This chain uses TRBV24-1 with TRBJ2-2; 8 bases fit TRBD1. The CDR3 extends over 14 amino acids. Trimming cost V 5 bases and J 5 bases; bases outside gene matches: 3. Germline values: CDR1 KGHDR, CDR2 SFDVKD. CDR3: CATSGTGGTGELFF. CDR3 bases: TGTGCCACCAGTGGTACAGGGGGAACCGGGGAGCTGTTTTTT.

The sample holds many counts of this clonotype. The chain is built from TRBV12-3 or TRBV12-4 and TRBJ2-5; 10 nucleotides match TRBD2. The CDR3 sequence is 15 residues long. After removal of 6 bases from V and 2 bases from J, the junction contained 6 bases not matched to a gene. CDR3 in amino acids: CASSPLAGVQETQYF. CDR3 DNA: TGTGCCAGCAGCCCGCTAGCGGGGGTGCAAGAGACCCAGTACTTC.

Ten or more counts support this clonotype. The chain combines TRBV9 with TRBJ2-7; 8 positions agree with TRBD1. CDR1 is SGDLS, CDR2 YYNGEE, per germline. The V segment lost 4 bases and the J segment 6 bases; nucleotides outside the gene matches: 6. The CDR3 has 13 residues. Here the CDR3 DNA reads TGTGCCAGCAGCCTGGACAGGGCAAGCGAGCAGTACTTC. Translating gives CASSLDRASEQYF.

This clonotype was observed many times. The chain uses TRBV20-1 and TRBJ1-1; D not resolved. The CDR3 consists of 14 residues. V was cut by 1 base and J by 2 bases, with 11 bases left in between. From germline, CDR1 is DFQATT and CDR2 SNEGSKA (reference sequence). CDR3 coding DNA: TGCAGTGCTAGAGTCCTAGACACTAACACTGAAGCTTTCTTT. Translating gives CSARVLDTNTEAFF.

This clonotype was seen at least ten times. A junction end diverges from the germline sequence, so it may reflect a read error. The genes are TRBV5-1 and TRBJ2-7; 8 bases are shared with TRBD1. The length of the CDR3 is 13 residues. Germline CDR1 and CDR2: SGHRS and YFSETQ. Written as DNA, the CDR3 is TGTGCCAGCAGTTCGACAGGGGCCTACGAGCAGTACTTC. This codes for CASSSTGAYEQYF.

At least ten counts were recorded for this clonotype. The V and J genes are TRBV7-8 and TRBJ2-2; weak D call: TRBD1 (5 bases). V dropped 4 bases and J dropped 4 bases, with 7 bases sitting between them. The CDR3 has 13 residues. Germline CDR1 SGHVS, CDR2 FQNEAQ. CDR3: CASSSTVTGELFF. The CDR3 region has the DNA TGTGCCAGCAGCTCGACAGTCACCGGGGAGCTGTTTTTT.

This clonotype was detected ten times or more. The V and J genes are TRBV3-1 and TRBJ2-7; D gene uncertain. CDR3 size: 14 residues. Trimming pared 0 bases from V and 9 bases from J, leaving 15 bases between. The germline V gene encodes CDR1 LGHDT and CDR2 YNNKEL (reference sequence). The CDR3, as DNA: TGTGCCAGCAGCCAAGATGGTAATACGTTTGGGCAGTACTTC. Translating gives CASSQDGNTFGQYF.

This clonotype came up many times. The chain recombines TRBV29-1 with TRBJ2-7; D is possibly TRBD1 (6 bases). The CDR3 is 13 amino acids. Germline CDR1 SQVTM, CDR2 ANQGSEA. V gave up 1 base and J gave up 7 bases, with 14 bases separating them. Here the CDR3 reads CSVEGTVRREQYF. The DNA for the CDR3 is TGCAGCGTTGAAGGGACAGTGAGGAGGGAGCAGTACTTC.

This clonotype was picked up many times. The chain combines TRBV4-2 with TRBJ2-1; TRBD2 aligns across 9 bases. The V gene end was trimmed by 4 bases and the J gene end by 7 bases; junction bases not matched to a gene: 11. The CDR3 is 16 residues long. Per the germline V gene, CDR1 is LGHNA and CDR2 is YNFKEQ. CDR3 sequence: CASSPFAGGIENEQFF. The CDR3 nucleotides are TGTGCCAGCAGCCCCTTTGCGGGGGGGATCGAAAATGAGCAGTTCTTC.

This clonotype was counted many times. This chain uses TRBV6-6 with TRBJ2-1; 7 bases align to TRBD2. There are 12 residues in the CDR3. Trimming took 7 bases from V and 8 from J; bases not matched to a gene: 5. Germline V CDR1 and CDR2: MNHNY, SVGAGI (reference sequence). Here the CDR3 reads CASTAGIDEQFF. In DNA form, the CDR3 reads TGTGCCAGCACAGCGGGGATCGATGAGCAGTTCTTC.

This clonotype was counted ten times or more. This rearrangement joins TRBV4-2 to TRBJ2-3; a weak D match, TRBD2 (6 bases). V shed 6 bases and J shed 6 bases, with 13 bases lying between them. CDR3 length: 13 amino acids. Per germline, CDR1 LGHNA and CDR2 YNFKEQ. The CDR3 nucleotides are TGTGCCAGCAGAGGGGAGGCTCAGGATACGCAGTATTTT. It encodes CASRGEAQDTQYF.

Regarding this clonotype: This clone may be a read error of a much larger clone one base away. This sequence joins TRBV5-5 and TRBJ2-3; D is unresolved. Germline assignment: CDR1 SGHKS and CDR2 YYEKEE (reference sequence). The CDR3 loop spans 15 amino acids. V dropped 2 bases and J dropped 0 bases, with 10 bases sitting between them. Here the CDR3 DNA reads TGTGCCAGCAGCTTTGACCAAGATAGCACAGATACGCAGTATTTT. It specifies CASSFDQDSTDTQYF.

This clonotype came up a few times. This chain joins TRBV4-1 and TRBJ1-1, with no clear D. The CDR3 extends over 18 amino acids. Per germline, CDR1 MGHRA and CDR2 YSYEKL. Trimming removed 0 bases from V and 0 bases from J, with 17 bases in between. CDR3 DNA: TGCGCCAGCAGCCAAGATTTCCGGGAAGGGCCCATGAACACTGAAGCTTTCTTT. This gives the protein CASSQDFREGPMNTEAFF.

Ten or more counts support this clonotype. The gene calls are TRBV7-9 and TRBJ2-7, with D possibly matching TRBD2 (6 bases). The germline CDR1 and CDR2 sequences are SEHNR and FQNEAQ (reference sequence). The CDR3 extends over 14 amino acids. The V end lost 5 bases, the J end lost 5 bases, and 16 bases lay between the germline ends. CDR3 sequence: CASSPLPPGDEQYF. The CDR3 DNA reads TGTGCCAGCAGCCCGCTCCCACCGGGAGACGAGCAGTACTTC.